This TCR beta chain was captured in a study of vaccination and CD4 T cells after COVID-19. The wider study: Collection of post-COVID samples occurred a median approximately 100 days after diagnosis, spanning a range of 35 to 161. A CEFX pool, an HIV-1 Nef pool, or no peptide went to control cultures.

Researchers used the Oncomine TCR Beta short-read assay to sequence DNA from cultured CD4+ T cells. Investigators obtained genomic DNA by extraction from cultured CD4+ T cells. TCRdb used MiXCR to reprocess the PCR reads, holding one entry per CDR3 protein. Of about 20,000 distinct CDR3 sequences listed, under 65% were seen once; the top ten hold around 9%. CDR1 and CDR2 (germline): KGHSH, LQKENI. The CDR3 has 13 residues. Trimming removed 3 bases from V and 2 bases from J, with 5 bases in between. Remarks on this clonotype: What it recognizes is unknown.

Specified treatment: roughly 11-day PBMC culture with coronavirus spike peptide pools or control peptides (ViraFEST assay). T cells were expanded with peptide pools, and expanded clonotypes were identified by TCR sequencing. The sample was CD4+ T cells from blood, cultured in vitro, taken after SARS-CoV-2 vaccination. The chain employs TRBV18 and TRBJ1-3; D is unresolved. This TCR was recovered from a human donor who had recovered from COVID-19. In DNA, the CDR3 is TGTGCCAGCTCACCCTCGGCTGGAAACACCATATATTTT. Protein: CASSPSAGNTIYF.